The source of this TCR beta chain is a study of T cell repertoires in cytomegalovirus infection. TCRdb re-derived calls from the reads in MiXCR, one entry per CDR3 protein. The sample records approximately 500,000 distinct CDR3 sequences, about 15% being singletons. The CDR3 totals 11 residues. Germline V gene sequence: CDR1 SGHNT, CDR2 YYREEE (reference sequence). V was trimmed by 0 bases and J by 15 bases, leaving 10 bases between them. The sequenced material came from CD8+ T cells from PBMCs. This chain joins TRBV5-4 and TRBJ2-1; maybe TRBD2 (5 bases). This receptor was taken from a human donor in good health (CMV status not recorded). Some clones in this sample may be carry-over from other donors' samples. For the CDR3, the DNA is TGTGCCAGCAGCTTGGGAGGACTTAGGTTCTTC. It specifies CASSLGGLRFF.